The next 18 T cell receptor beta chains were all read from a single sample in a study of identical twins. TCRdb re-called the 5' RACE reads through MiXCR, storing one row per CDR3 protein. The table shows around 450,000 distinct CDR3 sequences, with 14% occurring only once. These data were likewise used in another study, on yellow fever vaccine responses in identical twins.

The specimen sequenced was CD4+ T cells sorted from blood. The receptors stem from a woman aged 18-30 years in good health.

The rearrangement joins TRBV24-1 to TRBJ2-3; D possibly corresponds to TRBD2 (6 bases). CDR1 KGHDR and CDR2 SFDVKD come from the germline V gene. With 3 bases removed from V and 4 bases from J, the gap between germline ends came to 16 bases. The CDR3 has 16 residues. CDR3 region: CATSDGRLGIADTQYF. CDR3 sequence (DNA): TGTGCCACCAGTGATGGGAGACTAGGGATAGCAGATACGCAGTATTTT.

This clonotype was detected a few times. This rearrangement joins TRBV9 to TRBJ2-5; 9 nucleotides align to TRBD1. The V gene end was trimmed by 0 bases and the J gene end by 5 bases; junction bases not matched to a gene: 8. The CDR3 is made up of 16 amino acids. The germline gives CDR1 SGDLS, CDR2 YYNGEE. The CDR3 coding sequence is TGTGCCAGCAGCGTAGATGGGACAGGGATTTTGGAGACCCAGTACTTC. Its protein product is CASSVDGTGILETQYF.

This clonotype was seen only a few times. The chain carries TRBV20-1 and TRBJ2-7; possible D gene TRBD1, 6 bases. The CDR3 runs 13 residues. From germline, CDR1 is DFQATT and CDR2 SNEGSKA (reference sequence). Deletions cut 1 base from V and 7 bases from J, with 14 bases between. CDR3 sequence (DNA): TGCAGTGCTAGAGGGAGCAGGGGTAGGGAGCAGTACTTC. Protein sequence: CSARGSRGREQYF.

There are a few counts of this clonotype. The rearrangement joins TRBV12-3 or TRBV12-4 to TRBJ2-6, with D perhaps TRBD1 or TRBD2 (5 bases each). The CDR3 is 18 residues long. V was cut by 5 bases and J by 1 base, with 18 bases left in between. The DNA for the CDR3 is TGTGCCAGCAGTAGTCGGGACGGACTTAAATCTGGGGCCAACGTCCTGACTTTC. Its protein product is CASSSRDGLKSGANVLTF.

A few counts support this clonotype. J is TRBJ2-7 and V is TRBV3-1; the D call may be TRBD1 or TRBD2 (6 bases each). Germline V gives CDR1 LGHDT, CDR2 YNNKEL (reference sequence). Trimming stripped 4 bases from V and 6 bases from J, with 13 bases between. The CDR3 is 13 residues long. The CDR3 DNA is TGTGCCAGCAGCCCCTACGGGGGCGGCGAGCAGTACTTC. This translates into CASSPYGGGEQYF.

The genes are TRBV5-1 and TRBJ1-4, with D possibly TRBD1 on 5 matching bases. Germline V gene lookup returns CDR1 SGHRS and CDR2 YFSETQ. This CDR3 spans 15 amino acids. V was clipped by 4 bases and J by 3 bases, with 13 bases between them. CDR3 loop: CASSPDSWSNEKLFF. The CDR3 bases are TGCGCCAGCAGCCCCGACAGCTGGTCTAATGAAAAACTGTTTTTT. Filled out from reference TRBV5-1 and TRBJ1-4, the complete variable domain reads KAGVTQTPRYLIKTRGQQVTLSCSPISGHRSVSWYQQTPGQGLQFLFEYFSETQRNKGNFPGRFSGRQFSNSRSEMNVSTLELGDSALYLCASSPDSWSNEKLFFGSGTQLSVL.

The V call is TRBV7-2, the J call TRBJ2-1; 7 nucleotides align to TRBD2. Germline CDR1 and CDR2: SGHTA and FQGNSA. V gave up 5 bases and J gave up 12 bases; unmatched junction bases: 13. The CDR3 covers 14 residues. CDR3 in amino acids: CASSLSGATGGQFF. The CDR3 coding sequence is TGTGCCAGCAGCCTCAGTGGGGCTACGGGAGGGCAGTTCTTC.

This clonotype occurred a few times. This chain connects TRBV5-1 to TRBJ2-5; 11 bases map to TRBD2. CDR1 SGHRS and CDR2 YFSETQ come from the germline V gene. The CDR3 consists of 16 residues. The junction had 6 bases not matched to a gene; V was cut back by 0 bases and J by 5 bases. CDR3 amino acids: CASSLDLAGGQETQYF. In DNA form, the CDR3 reads TGCGCCAGCAGCTTGGATCTAGCGGGAGGTCAGGAGACCCAGTACTTC.

The rearrangement links TRBV20-1 to TRBJ2-7; possibly TRBD2 for D (6 bases). V dropped 2 bases and J dropped 0 bases, with 17 bases sitting between them. From germline, CDR1 is DFQATT and CDR2 SNEGSKA (reference sequence). This CDR3 region has 16 residues. This CDR3 is CSARSAAGRASYEQYF. In DNA form, the CDR3 reads TGCAGTGCTAGATCCGCGGCGGGACGAGCCTCCTACGAGCAGTACTTC.

This clonotype has ten or more counts. The chain is built from TRBV5-1 and TRBJ2-7, with D possibly TRBD1 on 6 matching bases. Germline V CDR1 and CDR2: SGHRS, YFSETQ. Trimming left V 4 bases short and J 4 bases short, with 15 bases between. The CDR3 sequence is 14 residues long. The CDR3, as DNA: TGCGCCAGCAGCCCAACCCGGGACAATTACGAGCAGTACTTC. Encoded protein: CASSPTRDNYEQYF.

The chain links TRBV4-1 to TRBJ2-3; the match to TRBD1 covers 9 bases. V lost 2 bases, J lost 3 bases, and 12 bases stayed unmatched. The CDR3 sequence is 18 residues long. In germline, CDR1 is MGHRA, CDR2 YSYEKL. The CDR3 bases are TGCGCCAGCAGCCAAACCTCAACCGGGACAGGGCCAACAGATACGCAGTATTTT. This codes for CASSQTSTGTGPTDTQYF.

This clonotype occurred once. At one of its ends the junction is not consistent with the germline gene, which may arise from a read error. The chain couples TRBV20-1 to TRBJ2-1; 10 bases line up with TRBD2. The CDR3 loop spans 16 amino acids. Germline loops: CDR1 DFQATT, CDR2 SNEGSKA (reference sequence). The CDR3 here is CSASFLAGGHYSEQFF. The CDR3 nucleotides read TGCAGTGCTAGTTTCTTAGCGGGGGGACACTACAGTGAGCAGTTCTTC.

This clonotype occurred a few times. V is TRBV20-1 and J is TRBJ2-3; a possible D gene is TRBD2 (5 bases). The CDR3 has 13 residues. Trimming removed 3 bases at V and 7 bases at J, with 14 bases between. CDR1 and CDR2 from the germline V gene are DFQATT and SNEGSKA (reference sequence). In DNA, the CDR3 is TGCAGTGCTAGTCTGGACTCCGGGAATACGCAGTATTTT. It encodes CSASLDSGNTQYF.

This clonotype showed up just a few times. The chain couples TRBV29-1 to TRBJ1-2; the match to TRBD1 covers 10 bases. The junction had 3 bases not matched to a gene; V was cut back by 3 bases and J by 2 bases. Germline V gene sequence: CDR1 SQVTM, CDR2 ANQGSEA. CDR3 length: 14 residues. Here the CDR3 reads CSVETGGANYGYTF. The CDR3 DNA is TGCAGCGTTGAGACAGGGGGCGCGAACTATGGCTACACCTTC.

This sequence joins TRBV7-2 and TRBJ2-7, with 9 positions matching TRBD2. Germline assignment: CDR1 SGHTA and CDR2 FQGNSA. The CDR3 is made up of 14 amino acids. Losses at the gene ends were 1 base for V and 5 bases for J; bases not matched to a gene: 3. CDR3 coding DNA: TGTGCCAGCAGCTTAGTAGCGGGGGCCAACGAGCAGTACTTC. It translates to CASSLVAGANEQYF.

The chain has TRBV1 and TRBJ2-3. TRBV1 corresponds to a pseudogene. The length of the CDR3 is 13 residues. CDR3 residues: CTSSTRYTDTQYF. As DNA, the CDR3 is TGCACCAGCAGCACTAGATACACAGATACGCAGTATTTT.

This clonotype appeared many times. The genes are TRBV2 and TRBJ2-7; D ambiguous. This CDR3 is 14 amino acids long. Trimming left V 4 bases short and J 0 bases short, with 10 bases between. Germline lookup yields CDR1 SNHLY and CDR2 FYNNEI. The CDR3 is CASSGSPSSYEQYF. CDR3 in DNA: TGTGCCAGCAGTGGTAGTCCGAGCTCCTACGAGCAGTACTTC.

This clonotype was recorded a few times. This chain joins TRBV5-1 and TRBJ2-5; weak D call: TRBD2 (6 bases). Germline V gene sequence: CDR1 SGHRS, CDR2 YFSETQ. The CDR3 is 13 amino acids. Deletions cut 4 bases from V and 6 bases from J, with 13 bases between. The CDR3 nucleotides read TGCGCCAGCAGCCCCACTAGCATGCAGACCCAGTACTTC. Protein sequence: CASSPTSMQTQYF.